This T cell receptor beta chain comes out of a study of blood T cell repertoires in COVID-19. The method was immunoSEQ multiplex PCR; TCRdb's version includes in-frame clones alone and lacks a portion of them. Here the sample spans 30,000 to 45,000 clones, 90% being singletons. This TCR was recovered from a man in his sixties or seventies with acute or convalescent COVID-19. Sequenced sample: peripheral blood.

The CDR3 loop is CASSLDREDTQYF. CDR3 bases: TGTGCCAGCAGCTTAGATCGGGAAGATACGCAGTATTTT. The chain has TRBV11-2 and TRBJ2-3; D possibly corresponds to TRBD2 (5 bases). Germline CDR1 reads SGHAT; CDR2 reads FQNNGV. The CDR3 totals 13 residues. V was pared by 0 bases and J by 5 bases, with 6 bases between.